This T cell receptor beta chain was found in a study of cytomegalovirus exposure and HLA in healthy donors. The CDR3 spans 17 residues. Germline CDR1 SGHVS, CDR2 FQNEAQ. Trimming removed 2 bases at V and 0 bases at J, with 14 bases between. The primer mix had 60 Vbeta and 13 Jbeta primers. Libraries were prepared by immunoSEQ multiplex PCR; TCRdb keeps only in-frame clonotypes and omits some of them. The sample lists 50,000 or so clones; over 75% were seen once. Material: PBMCs. The chain uses TRBV7-8 and TRBJ2-1; D perhaps matches TRBD2 (6 bases). The sequence was obtained from a boy younger than 18 in good health and CMV-seropositive. CDR3: CASSLNGGKSSYNEQFF. In nucleotides, the CDR3 is TGTGCCAGCAGCTTAAATGGGGGGAAAAGCTCCTACAATGAGCAGTTCTTC. Combining the CDR3 with reference TRBV7-8 and TRBJ2-1 gives the whole variable domain GAGVSQSPRYKVAKRGQDVALRCDPISGHVSLFWYQQALGQGPEFLTYFQNEAQLDKSGLPSDRFFAERPEGSVSTLKIQRTQQEDSAVYLCASSLNGGKSSYNEQFFGPGTRLTVL.